One sample yielded the 21 T cell receptor beta chains listed below, sequenced in a study of shared clonotypes between healthy human individuals. Clones were sequenced by immunoSEQ multiplex PCR, and TCRdb holds only the in-frame ones, with some missing. There are about 2.4 million clones in the sample; over 85% occur only once, and around 0.15% lies in the top ten. Material: naive CD4+ T cells sorted from blood. Subset meaning: CD45RA+ positively selected. These receptors came from a man between 18 and 35 years old in good health.

CDR3: CSVEDSGYEQYF. In nucleotides, the CDR3 is TGCAGCGTTGAAGATTCAGGATACGAGCAGTACTTC. V gene TRBV29-1 combines with J gene TRBJ2-7; D gene unclear. The CDR3 sequence is 12 residues long. Trimming pared 0 bases from V and 4 bases from J, leaving 7 bases between. The germline V gene has CDR1 SQVTM and CDR2 ANQGSEA.

Of note for this clone: An end of the junction does not agree with germline; a read error may underlie this. The chain carries TRBV7-9 and TRBJ2-1; 10 positions match TRBD2. Per germline, CDR1 SEHNR and CDR2 FQNEAQ (reference sequence). This CDR3 has 14 amino acids. CDR3 coding DNA: TGTGCCAGCAACTTAGCGGGAGGCCGGAGTGAGCAGTTCTTC. This codes for CASNLAGGRSEQFF.

This chain uses TRBV30 with TRBJ1-1; D remains unclear. The CDR3 is made up of 13 amino acids. CDR1 and CDR2 from the germline V gene are GTSNPN and SVGIG (reference sequence). V lost 0 bases to trimming and J lost 0 bases, with 5 bases between them. The CDR3 DNA reads as TGTGCCTGGAGTGTAGCGGTGAACACTGAAGCTTTCTTT. Its protein is CAWSVAVNTEAFF.

This chain uses TRBV2 with TRBJ2-1; D is possibly TRBD2 (6 bases). V was pared by 6 bases and J by 3 bases, with 15 bases between. CDR3 size: 15 residues. CDR1 is SNHLY and CDR2 is FYNNEI in the germline V gene. CDR3 sequence: CASRGGSGNYNEQFF. CDR3 bases: TGTGCCAGCAGGGGGGGAAGTGGAAACTACAATGAGCAGTTCTTC.

This clone showed up just a few times. This chain uses TRBV29-1 with TRBJ2-7; TRBD1 matches 9 bases. J gave up 3 bases and V 6 bases, and 6 bases lay outside the gene matches. CDR3 size: 13 residues. Germline lookup yields CDR1 SQVTM and CDR2 ANQGSEA. CDR3 sequence: CSVTGGPFYEQYF. CDR3 nucleotides: TGCAGCGTCACAGGGGGCCCTTTCTACGAGCAGTACTTC.

This clone was found once. The chain joins TRBV11-2 to TRBJ1-2; D not certain. Per germline, CDR1 SGHAT and CDR2 FQNNGV. Trimming took 8 bases from V and 8 from J, leaving 12 bases between them. The CDR3 has 11 amino acids. In DNA form, the CDR3 reads TGTGCCAGCCCGAAGGAGGGAGGCTACACCTTC. It translates to CASPKEGGYTF. Full variable domain (rest looked up from reference TRBV11-2 and TRBJ1-2): EAGVAQSPRYKIIEKRQSVAFWCNPISGHATLYWYQQILGQGPKLLIQFQNNGVVDDSQLPKDRFSAERLKGVDSTLKIQPAKLEDSAVYLCASPKEGGYTFGSGTRLTVV.

This clone was recorded once. The CDR3, as DNA: TGCGCCAGCAGCCAATTACTAGCGGGGGGGCCTGGTACGCAGTATTTT. Protein sequence: CASSQLLAGGPGTQYF. The rearrangement links TRBV4-3 to TRBJ2-3; TRBD2 matches at 13 bases. The CDR3 consists of 16 residues. V shed 2 bases and J 8 bases; nucleotides not matched to a gene: 7. Germline lookup yields CDR1 LGHNA and CDR2 YSLEER.

Points on this clone: One end of the junction is discordant with germline, which a read error may explain. V is TRBV7-7 and J is TRBJ2-5, with D unclear. The CDR3 is 14 amino acids. Germline CDR1 SSHAT, CDR2 FNYEAQ (reference sequence). CDR3 nucleotide sequence: TGTGCTAGCAGCTTATCTCGAGGCCAAGAGACCCAGTACTTC. Residues: CASSLSRGQETQYF. The whole variable domain, remainder taken from reference TRBV7-7 and TRBJ2-5, is GAGVSQSPRYKVTKRGQDVTLRCDPISSHATLYWYQQALGQGPEFLTYFNYEAQPDKSGLPSDRFSAERPEGSISTLTIQRTEQRDSAMYRCASSLSRGQETQYFGPGTRLLVL.

This clone was found once. The chain couples TRBV5-1 to TRBJ2-2; 9 bases map to TRBD1. V shed 4 bases and J 7 bases; nucleotides not matched to a gene: 11. Germline V gene lookup returns CDR1 SGHRS and CDR2 YFSETQ. The CDR3 totals 16 residues. The CDR3: CASSPLTGGFDGELFF. The CDR3 region has the DNA TGCGCCAGCAGCCCCCTTACAGGGGGCTTCGACGGGGAGCTGTTTTTT.

This sequence joins TRBV6-5 and TRBJ2-7; the D gene is possibly TRBD2 (5 bases). The V gene's germline CDR1 is MNHEY and CDR2 SVGAGI. V was trimmed by 5 bases and J by 4 bases, leaving 12 bases between them. The CDR3 runs 13 residues. CDR3 in amino acids: CASSKGLSYEQYF. Written as DNA, the CDR3 is TGTGCCAGCAGTAAAGGACTGAGTTACGAGCAGTACTTC.

Note on this clone: Other DNA sequences of this sample code for an identical CDR3. This chain uses TRBV9 with TRBJ2-2, with D perhaps matching TRBD2 (5 bases). The CDR3 is made up of 15 amino acids. V was trimmed by 2 bases and J by 1 base, leaving 9 bases between them. Germline-derived CDR1 and CDR2 are SGDLS and YYNGEE. The CDR3 DNA sequence: TGTGCCAGCAGCGTCGGCGGGTGGAACACCGGGGAGCTGTTTTTT. This sequence encodes CASSVGGWNTGELFF.

Remarks on this clone: This CDR3 is also generated by other DNA sequences in the sample. This chain joins TRBV7-9 and TRBJ1-3, with D perhaps TRBD1 (5 bases). V was trimmed by 3 bases and J by 0 bases, leaving 6 bases between them. The germline V gene has CDR1 SEHNR and CDR2 FQNEAQ (reference sequence). This CDR3 spans 14 amino acids. DNA for the CDR3: TGTGCCAGCAGCTTTGGGGGCTCTGGAAACACCATATATTTT. Amino acids: CASSFGGSGNTIYF.

This chain links TRBV10-3 with TRBJ1-1; D not certain. The CDR3 sequence is 12 residues long. V was pared by 4 bases and J by 7 bases, with 10 bases between. Germline V CDR1 and CDR2: ENHRY, SYGVKD. The CDR3 DNA follows: TGTGCCATCAGTGGATCTGCGGTTGAAGCTTTCTTT. It translates to CAISGSAVEAFF.

In this sample, this clone turned up once. The chain carries TRBV21-1 and TRBJ2-7; the table's D gene call, TRBD1, was not cross checked with the DNA. TRBV21-1 is termed a pseudogene. The CDR3 loop spans 19 amino acids. In DNA form, the CDR3 reads TGTGCCAGCAGCAAAAGACTTGATCAGGGTGACGGGTTCTCCTACGAGCAGTACTTC. Protein product: CASSKRLDQGDGFSYEQYF.

The rearrangement links TRBV27 to TRBJ2-2; no firm D call. Between the trimmed V and J ends, which lost 3 bases and 1 base, there was a span of 6 bases. The CDR3 covers 14 residues. CDR1 and CDR2 from the germline V gene are MNHEY and SMNVEV (reference sequence). CDR3 sequence: CASSFLMNTGELFF. CDR3 DNA sequence: TGTGCCAGCAGTTTCCTAATGAACACCGGGGAGCTGTTTTTT.

The genes are TRBV5-1 and TRBJ2-1; 7 bases are a match to TRBD1. Germline CDR1 is SGHRS and CDR2 is YFSETQ. This CDR3 contains 16 residues. Trimming took 3 bases from V and 10 from J; bases not matched to a gene: 16. The CDR3 region is CASSYWDSGTTREQFF. As DNA, the CDR3 is TGCGCCAGCAGCTACTGGGACAGTGGAACAACAAGAGAGCAGTTCTTC.

The chain has TRBV29-1 and TRBJ2-3; 12 bases line up with TRBD2. Germline trimming cut 1 base from V and 6 bases from J; bases unmatched to any gene: 5. CDR1 and CDR2 from the germline V gene are SQVTM and ANQGSEA. This CDR3 has 15 amino acids. CDR3 in amino acids: CSVEVLAGGRDTQYF. The DNA for the CDR3 is TGCAGCGTTGAAGTCCTAGCGGGAGGGCGCGATACGCAGTATTTT.

The rearrangement links TRBV19 to TRBJ1-1, with 7 nucleotides matching TRBD1. Germline lookup yields CDR1 LNHDA and CDR2 SQIVND (reference sequence). Germline trimming cut 3 bases from V and 4 bases from J; bases unmatched to any gene: 8. This CDR3 contains 15 residues. The CDR3 DNA follows: TGTGCCAGTAGTATTATCGTGACAGGGACCACTGAAGCTTTCTTT. This codes for CASSIIVTGTTEAFF.

The DNA for the CDR3 is TGTGCCAGTAGCAATCAGGGGATGGGGACTAATGAAAAACTGTTTTTT. This translates into CASSNQGMGTNEKLFF. The V call is TRBV19, the J call TRBJ1-4; tentatively, D is TRBD1 (6 bases). Germline CDR1 is LNHDA and CDR2 is SQIVND (reference sequence). V was trimmed by 6 bases and J by 2 bases, leaving 16 bases between them. The CDR3 has 16 amino acids.

The chain uses TRBV5-1 and TRBJ1-4, with D perhaps matching TRBD1 (5 bases). The CDR3 runs 14 residues. CDR1 is SGHRS and CDR2 is YFSETQ in the germline V gene. The ends were cut back, 1 base at V and 5 bases at J, with 9 bases in the middle. The CDR3 region is CASSLTGDNEKLFF. The CDR3 coding sequence is TGCGCCAGCAGCTTGACAGGAGACAATGAAAAACTGTTTTTT.

This sequence joins TRBV30 and TRBJ1-5; D might be TRBD1 (5 bases). Between the trimmed V and J ends, which lost 1 base and 9 bases, there was a span of 13 bases. The CDR3 length is 13 residues. CDR1 and CDR2 (germline): GTSNPN, SVGIG (reference sequence). CDR3 DNA: TGTGCCTGGAGTGGGGACGGCCGGACGCCCCAGCATTTT. Amino acid sequence: CAWSGDGRTPQHF.